This T cell receptor (beta chain) was captured in a study of cytomegalovirus exposure and HLA in healthy donors. Study-level findings and limits: With DRB1 most and HLA-C fewest, TCR association rates differed between HLA loci in a later analysis. Association of roughly 18,000 TCR beta sequences with HLA alleles was found at 0.05 false discovery rate in a later analysis. A later analysis found most CMV-associated TCR beta chains apparently HLA-restricted. Solely CMV serostatus was available to characterize immune exposure.

Germline V gene data show CDR1 as MGHRA and CDR2 as YSYEKL. The CDR3 totals 13 residues. Trimming removed 0 bases at V and 9 bases at J, with 12 bases between. As concerns this clone: Its antigen is not known.

The PCR employed 60 Vbeta primers together with 13 Jbeta primers. Method: immunoSEQ multiplex PCR; TCRdb's copy keeps in-frame clones and lacks some. Of around 180,000 clones listed, roughly four fifths were seen once; the top ten hold 1.5% to 2%. The sample taken for sequencing was PBMCs. The chain combines TRBV4-1 with TRBJ2-7; possibly TRBD1 for D (5 bases). This clonotype originated in a man younger than 35 in good health and CMV-seronegative. This CDR3 reads CASSQDAGHGQYF. CDR3 DNA sequence: TGCGCCAGCAGCCAAGATGCAGGGCATGGGCAGTACTTC.